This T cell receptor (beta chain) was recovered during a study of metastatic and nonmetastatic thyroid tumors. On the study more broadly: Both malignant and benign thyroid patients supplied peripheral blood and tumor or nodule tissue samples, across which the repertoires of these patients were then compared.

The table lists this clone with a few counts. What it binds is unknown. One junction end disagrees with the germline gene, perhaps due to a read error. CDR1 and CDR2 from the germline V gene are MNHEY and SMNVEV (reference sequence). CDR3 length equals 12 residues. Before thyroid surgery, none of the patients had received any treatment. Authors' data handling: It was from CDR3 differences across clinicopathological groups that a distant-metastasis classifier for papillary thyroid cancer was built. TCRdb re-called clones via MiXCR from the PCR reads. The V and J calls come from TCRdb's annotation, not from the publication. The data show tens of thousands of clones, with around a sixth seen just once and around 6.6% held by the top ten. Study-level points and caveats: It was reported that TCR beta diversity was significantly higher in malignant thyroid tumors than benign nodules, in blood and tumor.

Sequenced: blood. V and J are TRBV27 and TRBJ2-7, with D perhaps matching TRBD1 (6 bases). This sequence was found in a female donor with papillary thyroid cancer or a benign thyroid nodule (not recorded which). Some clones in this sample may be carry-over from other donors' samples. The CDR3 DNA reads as TGTGCCAGTAGTTCTAGAGGGGGTGATCAGTACTTC. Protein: CASSSRGGDQYF.